In this sample, the clone carrying this T cell receptor (beta chain) turned up once. This beta chain is a stray read from a library made for alpha chains; its abundance is not meaningful. MiXCR, applied by TCRdb to the 5' RACE reads, yields one record per CDR3 protein. The data contain about 2,500 distinct CDR3 sequences, around half of them singletons. Time point denoted: blood at routine non-recurrence follow-up after resection. This sample is part of a study of spatial heterogeneity in lung cancer. This CDR3 has 14 amino acids. Germline CDR1 and CDR2: SGHTA and FQGTGA. Trimming removed 5 bases at V and 6 bases at J, with 15 bases between.

The specimen was PBMCs, collected at follow-up. This TCR was recovered from a female donor with early-stage non-small cell lung cancer. This chain joins TRBV7-3 and TRBJ2-3; a possible D gene is TRBD2 (6 bases). CDR3 region: CASSQAGAFDTQYF. In nucleotides, the CDR3 is TGTGCCAGCAGCCAAGCGGGTGCTTTTGATACGCAGTATTTT.